The 23 T cell receptor beta chains below were found in one sample sequenced in a study of Graves' ophthalmopathy and Graves' hyperthyroidism. RNA transcripts yielded amplified TCR beta CDR3 regions. First-round RT-PCR employed HTBI primers, with a second-round multiplex PCR after it. TCRdb re-derived calls from the multiplex PCR reads in MiXCR, one entry per CDR3 protein. The repertoire consists of 650,000 to 900,000 distinct CDR3 sequences, with roughly two fifths occurring once and the leading ten covering less than 55%. The sample was peripheral blood. The source of these receptors is an adult man with Graves' ophthalmopathy.

The CDR3 sequence is CASSETWGSNQPQHF. The CDR3 DNA sequence: TGTGCCAGTAGTGAGACATGGGGTAGCAATCAGCCCCAGCATTTT. The chain recombines TRBV19 with TRBJ1-5, with no clear D. This CDR3 is built from 15 residues. Trimming stripped 5 bases from V and 0 bases from J, with 11 bases between. Germline CDR1 and CDR2: LNHDA and SQIVND (reference sequence).

The chain uses TRBV25-1 and TRBJ2-2; D gene uncertain. The germline V and J ends were trimmed by 5 bases and 6 bases, with 10 bases remaining between them. The germline CDR1 and CDR2 sequences are MGHDK and SYGVNS. There are 13 residues in the CDR3. Here the CDR3 DNA reads TGTGCCAGCAGTTACACAGTGGCCGGGGAGCTGTTTTTT. Protein: CASSYTVAGELFF.

The chain has TRBV7-9 and TRBJ1-4; D gene unclear. The CDR3 totals 13 residues. Deletions cut 5 bases from V and 5 bases from J, with 9 bases between. Germline CDR1 SEHNR, CDR2 FQNEAQ (reference sequence). This CDR3 is CASSQAGNEKLFF. CDR3 in DNA: TGTGCCAGCAGCCAAGCCGGGAATGAAAAACTGTTTTTT.

This clonotype has just a few counts. The chain employs TRBV11-2 and TRBJ1-5; TRBD1 agrees at 9 bases. Trimming took 5 bases from V and 0 from J; bases not matched to a gene: 5. This CDR3 comprises 16 residues. Germline-derived CDR1 and CDR2 are SGHAT and FQNNGV. The CDR3 region is CASSPGTGFSNQPQHF. CDR3 nucleotide sequence: TGTGCCAGCAGCCCCGGGACAGGGTTTAGCAATCAGCCCCAGCATTTT.

This chain links TRBV6-2 or TRBV6-3 with TRBJ2-2; 9 positions match TRBD2. The junction had 4 bases not matched to a gene; V was cut back by 7 bases and J by 1 base. The CDR3 runs 15 residues. Germline values: CDR1 MNHEY, CDR2 SVGEGT. The DNA for the CDR3 is TGTGCCAGCACCCGACTAGCGGTGAACACCGGGGAGCTGTTTTTT. Its translation is CASTRLAVNTGELFF.

For this clonotype: One end of the junction fails to match germline, which may point to a read error. The genes are TRBV2 and TRBJ2-7, with 7 positions matching TRBD1. There are 15 residues in the CDR3. Germline CDR1 and CDR2: SNHLY and FYNNEI. CDR3 amino acids: CASSDWDSINYEQYF. CDR3 DNA: TGTGCCAGTAGTGATTGGGACAGCATAAACTACGAGCAGTACTTC.

This sequence joins TRBV29-1 and TRBJ2-5; perhaps TRBD1 as D (6 bases). The CDR3 has 12 amino acids. V was shortened by 4 bases and J by 4 bases, with 10 bases between the two germline ends. Germline V gives CDR1 SQVTM, CDR2 ANQGSEA. The CDR3 DNA follows: TGCAGCGTTGTGGGGGCTGCAGAGACCCAGTACTTC. Protein sequence: CSVVGAAETQYF.

The V and J genes are TRBV2 and TRBJ2-6; 11 bases agree with TRBD1. The V and J ends lost 7 bases and 4 bases, in that order; junction bases with no gene match: 9. CDR3 length equals 17 residues. CDR1 and CDR2 from the germline V gene are SNHLY and FYNNEI. Written as DNA, the CDR3 is TGTGCCAGCAAATCGGACAGGGGGCGTACCGGGGCCAACGTCCTGACTTTC. This translates into CASKSDRGRTGANVLTF.

Turning to this clonotype: An end of the junction differs from the germline gene, which may be a read error. This rearrangement joins TRBV14 to TRBJ1-3, with 7 bases lining up with TRBD1. From germline, CDR1 is SGHDN and CDR2 FVKESK. This CDR3 spans 17 amino acids. DNA of the CDR3: TGCGCCAGCAGCCAAGAAACAGGGGAAGGCTCTGGAAACACCATATATTTT. Protein: CASSQETGEGSGNTIYF.

The chain carries TRBV7-2 and TRBJ2-5; 8 bases match TRBD2. Germline V CDR1 and CDR2: SGHTA, FQGNSA. CDR3 length: 15 residues. Trimming cost V 8 bases and J 0 bases; bases outside gene matches: 8. CDR3 nucleotides: TGTGCCAGCGGCGAGGGCGGGAGGTACCAAGAGACCCAGTACTTC. This sequence encodes CASGEGGRYQETQYF.

J is TRBJ1-2 and V is TRBV7-9; TRBD1 matches at 9 bases. The CDR3 is 14 amino acids. The J segment lost 9 bases and the V segment lost 4 bases, leaving 9 bases of the junction unmatched. Germline loops: CDR1 SEHNR, CDR2 FQNEAQ (reference sequence). CDR3 region: CASSSGQGSLSYTF. DNA for the CDR3: TGTGCCAGCAGCTCGGGACAGGGTTCTTTGAGCTACACCTTC.

In this sample, this clonotype turned up many times. Written as DNA, the CDR3 is TGTGCCAGCATCGTGGGGGGCCTCACCGGGGAGCTGTTTTTT. Translating gives CASIVGGLTGELFF. The rearrangement joins TRBV7-2 to TRBJ2-2; D may match TRBD1 or TRBD2 (6 bases each). From germline, CDR1 is SGHTA and CDR2 FQGNSA. Trimming cost V 7 bases and J 4 bases, with 13 bases left between them. The CDR3 extends over 14 amino acids.

The rearrangement links TRBV7-9 to TRBJ1-2; D may be TRBD1 (6 bases). V was clipped by 4 bases and J by 6 bases, with 18 bases between them. In germline, CDR1 is SEHNR, CDR2 FQNEAQ (reference sequence). The CDR3 length is 15 residues. DNA of the CDR3: TGTGCCAGCAGCTGTCAGGGGCGGGAGGGACATGGCTACACCTTC. It encodes CASSCQGREGHGYTF.

CDR3 protein: CASSHSRGGSYEQYF. CDR3 nucleotide sequence: TGTGCCAGCAGCCACTCCCGAGGCGGGTCCTACGAGCAGTACTTC. V is TRBV6-6 and J is TRBJ2-7; tentative D call: TRBD2 (5 bases). CDR1 MNHNY and CDR2 SVGAGI come from the germline V gene (reference sequence). The CDR3 totals 15 residues. V was cut by 6 bases and J by 1 base, with 16 bases left in between.

This chain joins TRBV19 and TRBJ2-6; D gene unclear. Germline V lookup: CDR1 LNHDA, CDR2 SQIVND (reference sequence). V dropped 0 bases and J dropped 0 bases, with 9 bases sitting between them. This CDR3 is built from 17 residues. Here the CDR3 reads CASSIEVSFSGANVLTF. CDR3 sequence (DNA): TGTGCCAGTAGTATAGAGGTCAGCTTCTCTGGGGCCAACGTCCTGACTTTC.

Turning to this clonotype: The germline gene is not matched at one end of the junction; a read error may be the cause. This chain links TRBV7-2 with TRBJ2-5; 10 positions match TRBD2. The CDR3 loop spans 18 amino acids. Germline V gene data show CDR1 as SGHTA and CDR2 as FQGNSA. Here the CDR3 DNA reads TGTGCCGGCAGCTTAAAGTGGCTTCGGCTAGCGGGGGTTGAGACCCAGTACTTC. Translated: CAGSLKWLRLAGVETQYF.

This clonotype was recorded many times. J is TRBJ1-2 and V is TRBV7-9; no reliable D call. V shed 2 bases and J shed 2 bases, with 9 bases lying between them. Germline V CDR1 and CDR2: SEHNR, FQNEAQ (reference sequence). This CDR3 is built from 14 residues. CDR3 DNA sequence: TGTGCCAGCAGCTTACTCGGCGGAAACTATGGCTACACCTTC. It codes for CASSLLGGNYGYTF.

The chain recombines TRBV6-5 with TRBJ1-2; D remains ambiguous. The length of the CDR3 is 13 residues. Trimming cost V 6 bases and J 4 bases, with 12 bases left between them. The germline V gene encodes CDR1 MNHEY and CDR2 SVGAGI. The CDR3 protein is CASSVRMGYGYTF. The CDR3 DNA follows: TGTGCCAGCAGCGTACGGATGGGCTATGGCTACACCTTC.

The chain uses TRBV5-1 and TRBJ2-5, with 9 bases fitting TRBD2. The CDR3 is 15 residues long. The V gene end was trimmed by 1 base and the J gene end by 1 base; junction bases not matched to a gene: 2. The germline V gene encodes CDR1 SGHRS and CDR2 YFSETQ. The CDR3 coding sequence is TGCGCCAGCAGCTTGACTAGCGGGCGCCAAGAGACCCAGTACTTC. Translation gives CASSLTSGRQETQYF.

The chain couples TRBV15 to TRBJ1-2; 8 nucleotides agree with TRBD1. The junction had 4 bases not matched to a gene; V was cut back by 3 bases and J by 1 base. The CDR3 totals 15 residues. Germline CDR1 and CDR2: LNHNV and YYDKDF (reference sequence). In nucleotides, the CDR3 is TGTGCCACCAGCAGCCCGGGACAGGATAACTATGGCTACACCTTC. Amino acid sequence: CATSSPGQDNYGYTF.

The chain joins TRBV10-3 to TRBJ1-2, with 10 bases matching TRBD1. CDR1 and CDR2 (germline): ENHRY, SYGVKD. The CDR3 has 14 amino acids. The V segment lost 7 bases and the J segment 8 bases; nucleotides outside the gene matches: 10. This chain's CDR3 is CAITETGGEEGYTF. CDR3 sequence (DNA): TGTGCCATCACCGAGACAGGGGGCGAGGAGGGCTACACCTTC.

The sample holds a few counts of this clonotype. DNA for the CDR3: TGTGCCAGCAGCTTGCGTAGCGGGAGCCAATCCTACGAGCAGTACTTC. Residues: CASSLRSGSQSYEQYF. The chain has TRBV7-9 and TRBJ2-7, with 9 positions matching TRBD2. CDR1 and CDR2 from the germline V gene are SEHNR and FQNEAQ (reference sequence). This CDR3 has 16 amino acids. Trimming cost V 3 bases and J 1 base; bases outside gene matches: 7.

This clonotype was detected a few times. The genes are TRBV7-9 and TRBJ2-5; possibly TRBD2 for D (6 bases). Germline CDR1 reads SEHNR; CDR2 reads FQNEAQ (reference sequence). Trimming cost V 2 bases and J 2 bases, with 18 bases left between them. This CDR3 is built from 17 residues. The CDR3 DNA follows: TGTGCCAGCAGCTTAATAGCCGGGGGATTCGGGCAAGAGACCCAGTACTTC. Protein product: CASSLIAGGFGQETQYF.